This passage covers 4 T cell receptor beta chains from one sample sequenced in a study of T cells in Graves' hyperthyroidism and ophthalmopathy. What was amplified from RNA transcripts were TCR beta CDR3 regions. The HTBI primer set was used in a first-round RT-PCR of the TCR CDR3. One entry per CDR3 protein results from TCRdb running MiXCR on the multiplex PCR reads. Among roughly 380,000 distinct CDR3 sequences, less than 15% were seen once, and the ten largest hold under 25%. Sequencing was done on a sample of blood. These receptors were obtained from a man aged 25 to 45 with Graves' hyperthyroidism that later progressed to Graves' ophthalmopathy.

This clonotype was recorded a few times. This may be a read error, as it is one base from a much larger clone. The chain recombines TRBV6-1 with TRBJ2-7, with a tentative D call TRBD1 (7 bases). There are 17 residues in the CDR3. Looked up from germline, CDR1 is MNHNS and CDR2 is SASEGT. V was pared by 2 bases and J by 5 bases, with 22 bases between. CDR3 protein: CASSEFPRAGGSDEQYF. The CDR3, as DNA: TGTGCCAGCAGTGAATTCCCCCGGGCAGGGGGGAGTGACGAGCAGTACTTC.

In its sample, this clonotype was seen many times. The chain joins TRBV5-1 to TRBJ2-2; 8 bases are shared with TRBD2. Germline V gene sequence: CDR1 SGHRS, CDR2 YFSETQ. Losses at the gene ends were 2 bases for V and 4 bases for J; bases not matched to a gene: 4. This CDR3 has 15 residues. DNA of the CDR3: TGCGCCAGCAGCTTTCAAGCGGGGGCCACCGGGGAGCTGTTTTTT. It is translated as CASSFQAGATGELFF.

This clonotype was counted ten times or more. This chain connects TRBV28 to TRBJ1-2; D is unclear. The CDR3 is 16 residues long. V lost 6 bases to trimming and J lost 4 bases, with 21 bases between them. Germline lookup yields CDR1 MDHEN and CDR2 SYDVKM. CDR3 in amino acids: CASRREPRGSFYGYTF. The CDR3 DNA reads TGTGCCAGCAGAAGGGAACCCCGCGGTAGTTTCTATGGCTACACCTTC.

This clonotype was seen ten or more times. The CDR3 reads CASSLRQPFEAFF. The CDR3 region has the DNA TGTGCCAGCAGTTTAAGGCAGCCTTTTGAAGCTTTCTTT. The chain has TRBV12-3 or TRBV12-4 and TRBJ1-1; D is unclear. The length of the CDR3 is 13 residues. The germline V and J ends were trimmed by 2 bases and 7 bases, with 11 bases remaining between them.